What follows are 15 T cell receptor beta chains derived from one specimen sequenced in a study of cytomegalovirus exposure and HLA in healthy donors. 13 Jbeta primers and 60 Vbeta primers were used for the PCR. Clones were sequenced by immunoSEQ multiplex PCR, and TCRdb holds only the in-frame ones, with some missing. The sample includes 150,000 to 200,000 clones, approximately 76% of them seen just once. Source material: PBMCs. Receptors were obtained from a female donor in good health and CMV-seronegative.

For this clone: Germline is not matched at one junction end, which may reflect a read error. The rearrangement uses TRBV7-9 and TRBJ2-7; 9 bases are shared with TRBD2. Germline CDR1 is SEHNR and CDR2 is FQNEAQ (reference sequence). The CDR3 has 15 amino acids. The chain's CDR3 is CSSSFVAGLAGEQYF. CDR3 nucleotide sequence: TGTTCCAGCAGCTTTGTCGCGGGACTAGCAGGCGAGCAGTACTTC.

The chain has TRBV7-2 and TRBJ1-1; D remains ambiguous. V lost 1 base and J 2 bases, leaving 11 bases between the germline ends. The CDR3 has 15 residues. In germline, CDR1 is SGHTA, CDR2 FQGNSA. CDR3 sequence: CASSLGSGLNTEAFF. The CDR3 nucleotides are TGTGCCAGCAGCTTAGGGTCAGGCTTAAACACTGAAGCTTTCTTT.

The chain combines TRBV2 with TRBJ1-1; D unresolved. Trimming cost V 4 bases and J 0 bases, with 9 bases left between them. CDR3 length: 14 residues. Germline V gene data show CDR1 as SNHLY and CDR2 as FYNNEI. CDR3: CASSALLMNTEAFF. The CDR3 bases are TGTGCCAGCAGTGCCCTCTTAATGAACACTGAAGCTTTCTTT.

The rearrangement links TRBV19 to TRBJ1-2, with D tentatively TRBD1 (6 bases). The CDR3 sequence is 14 residues long. Germline CDR1 LNHDA, CDR2 SQIVND (reference sequence). The V end lost 5 bases, the J end lost 5 bases, and 15 bases lay between the germline ends. The CDR3 spells CASSAGDRIYGYTF. The CDR3 nucleotides are TGTGCCAGTAGTGCAGGGGATCGAATTTATGGCTACACCTTC.

This clone was detected a few times. J is TRBJ2-7 and V is TRBV19; 9 bases fit TRBD1. The trim removed 3 bases at V and 4 bases at J, leaving 4 bases unmatched. Per germline, CDR1 LNHDA and CDR2 SQIVND (reference sequence). The CDR3 loop spans 14 amino acids. The CDR3: CASSMGTGPYEQYF. CDR3 nucleotide sequence: TGTGCCAGTAGTATGGGGACAGGGCCTTACGAGCAGTACTTC.

As to this clone: This specimen includes other DNA sequences encoding the same CDR3. CDR3 coding DNA: TGTGCCAGCAGTGTGCAGGGAAACACTGAAGCTTTCTTT. This gives the protein CASSVQGNTEAFF. The V gene is TRBV6-4, the J gene TRBJ1-1, with D possibly TRBD1 on 5 matching bases. V was clipped by 4 bases and J by 2 bases, with 8 bases between them. The CDR3 totals 13 residues. Germline values: CDR1 MRHNA, CDR2 SNTAGT.

The rearrangement uses TRBV13 and TRBJ2-3, with D perhaps matching TRBD1 (6 bases). This CDR3 is built from 12 residues. Trimming left V 5 bases short and J 10 bases short, with 13 bases between. Per the germline V gene, CDR1 is PRHDT and CDR2 is FYEKMQ (reference sequence). For the CDR3, the DNA is TGTGCCAGCAGCGATGGTCAGGGGTCGCAGTATTTT. The encoded protein is CASSDGQGSQYF.

The rearrangement joins TRBV5-6 to TRBJ1-1; TRBD1 might be the D (6 bases). The length of the CDR3 is 15 residues. Trimming left V 3 bases short and J 11 bases short, with 23 bases between. Germline V gives CDR1 SGHDT, CDR2 YYEEEE. In DNA form, the CDR3 reads TGTGCCAGCAGCTCCCGGGGGGGCGTGAGGTGGGAGGCTTTCTTT. Amino acid sequence: CASSSRGGVRWEAFF.

The rearrangement joins TRBV5-1 to TRBJ1-6, with 8 nucleotides matching TRBD1. Germline CDR1 reads SGHRS; CDR2 reads YFSETQ. The CDR3 consists of 13 residues. J gave up 7 bases and V 8 bases, and 5 bases lay outside the gene matches. CDR3 in amino acids: CASRDRYNSPLHF. CDR3 coding DNA: TGCGCCAGTAGGGACAGGTACAATTCACCCCTCCACTTT.

This rearrangement joins TRBV2 to TRBJ2-7, with 9 bases matching TRBD1. The CDR3 loop spans 15 amino acids. The ends lost 3 bases at V and 1 base at J; junction bases unmatched: 4. Germline V CDR1 and CDR2: SNHLY, FYNNEI. This CDR3 is CASSETGGLSYEQYF. Written as DNA, the CDR3 is TGTGCCAGCAGTGAGACAGGGGGGCTATCCTACGAGCAGTACTTC.

This chain uses TRBV11-2 with TRBJ2-1; 11 bases map to TRBD1. CDR3 length: 16 residues. Germline V CDR1 and CDR2: SGHAT, FQNNGV. V lost 5 bases, J lost 8 bases, and 11 bases stayed unmatched. CDR3 DNA: TGTGCCAGCAGCGTAAGTTATCGGACAGGGGGCTATGAGCAGTTCTTC. Translating it yields CASSVSYRTGGYEQFF.

The genes are TRBV5-1 and TRBJ2-1; TRBD2 might be the D (7 bases). CDR3 length equals 17 residues. V was shortened by 7 bases and J by 6 bases, with 26 bases between the two germline ends. Germline V gives CDR1 SGHRS, CDR2 YFSETQ. The CDR3 DNA reads TGCGCCAGCGGCCTCTTAGGGGGGGCGGGGATCCCCAATGAGCAGTTCTTC. Translation gives CASGLLGGAGIPNEQFF.

This chain links TRBV5-4 with TRBJ1-5, with D uncertain. The V end lost 4 bases, the J end lost 3 bases, and 14 bases lay between the germline ends. Germline CDR1 SGHNT, CDR2 YYREEE (reference sequence). The length of the CDR3 is 15 residues. As DNA, the CDR3 is TGTGCCAGCAGCCCCTCGCCGGGGTCCAATCAGCCCCAGCATTTT. It is translated as CASSPSPGSNQPQHF. Full variable domain (missing parts from reference TRBV5-4 and TRBJ1-5): ETGVTQSPTHLIKTRGQQVTLRCSSQSGHNTVSWYQQALGQGPQFIFQYYREEENGRGNFPPRFSGLQFPNYSSELNVNALELDDSALYLCASSPSPGSNQPQHFGDGTRLSIL.

The count of this clone is one. The chain joins TRBV10-3 to TRBJ1-1, with D perhaps matching TRBD1 (6 bases). Germline V gene sequence: CDR1 ENHRY, CDR2 SYGVKD. The CDR3 loop spans 13 amino acids. V lost 6 bases to trimming and J lost 1 base, with 9 bases between them. The CDR3 DNA is TGTGCCATCAGCCCGGGACAGAACACTGAAGCTTTCTTT. It is translated as CAISPGQNTEAFF.

The rearrangement links TRBV5-4 to TRBJ2-7; TRBD1 agrees at 11 bases. Per the germline V gene, CDR1 is SGHNT and CDR2 is YYREEE (reference sequence). The CDR3 loop spans 18 amino acids. V lost 6 bases to trimming and J lost 2 bases; unmatched junction nucleotides: 16. The CDR3 loop is CASTVGGQGDPVPYEQYF. The DNA of the CDR3 is TGTGCCAGCACCGTAGGGGGACAGGGGGACCCTGTTCCCTACGAGCAGTACTTC.